This T cell receptor beta chain was obtained from a study of T cell responses to AZD1222 COVID-19 vaccine. Germline values: CDR1 SNHLY, CDR2 FYNNEI. Trimming cost V 1 base and J 10 bases, with 10 bases left between them. This CDR3 has 12 residues. TCRdb's copy holds only in-frame clones and misses some; the assay was immunoSEQ multiplex PCR. The sample carries under 150,000 clones, approximately 85% recorded once. The receptor was isolated from an adult in good health. This specimen was peripheral blood, taken on day 0 of MenACWY control vaccination. The rearrangement joins TRBV2 to TRBJ1-2, with D unclear. The CDR3 DNA follows: TGTGCCAGCAGTGAAGACGTCAGCTACTACACCTTC. Translated, it gives CASSEDVSYYTF.